This T cell receptor (beta chain) was documented in a study of human T cells and chemical hapten exposure. This CDR3 comprises 20 residues. V shed 4 bases and J shed 2 bases, with 28 bases lying between them. Individual cDNA molecules received unique molecular identifiers in the library. Each CDR3 protein gets one entry after TCRdb re-called the RACE reads with MiXCR. This table has 40,000 to 45,000 distinct CDR3 sequences, around 4% appearing once. This clonotype was seen repeatedly, ten times or more. Time point indicated: healthy volunteer bleed at 6 weeks. The template was total RNA from unfractionated whole blood.

V and J are TRBV12-3 or TRBV12-4 and TRBJ2-3, with D possibly TRBD2 on 6 matching bases. Material for sequencing was whole blood. This receptor was taken from a human donor in good health. Some clones in this sample may be carry-over from other donors' samples. CDR3 residues: CASSSNLLARGILNTDTQYF. CDR3 DNA: TGTGCCAGCAGTTCTAACCTCCTAGCGAGAGGTATCCTCAACACAGATACGCAGTATTTT.